These T cell receptor beta chains were read from a single sample in a study of T-cell memory formation after mild COVID-19. Using its own MiXCR run on the 5' RACE reads, TCRdb lists one record per CDR3 protein. The table includes 250,000 or so distinct CDR3 sequences, around 17% detected once. Sequenced sample: PBMCs or a T cell subset sorted from them (not recorded which). The receptor set was obtained from a man in his late teens or twenties who had mild COVID-19 (a few samples of this study predate the infection). Cell type and time point are not known. Each CDR3 is given without its conserved first and last residue.

J,length,V,CDR3
TRBJ2-3,12,TRBV7-6,ASSLGSTADTQY
TRBJ2-1,12,TRBV2,ASSGTRSYNEQF
TRBJ2-6,13,TRBV5-1,ASSWTISGANVLT
TRBJ2-5,13,TRBV4-1,ASSQGEGVQETQY
TRBJ2-2,12,TRBV5-1,ASSLVGSTGELF
TRBJ2-3,13,TRBV12-3/TRBV12-4,ACRTGTGRTDTQY
TRBJ2-5,13,TRBV7-2,ASSDLNGGEETQY
TRBJ1-5,12,TRBV5-1,ASSLGGVNQPQH
TRBJ2-3,12,TRBV7-9,ASRSGTGSDTQY
TRBJ2-7,12,TRBV6-5,ASRSRTGPYEQY
TRBJ1-2,8,TRBV28,ASSGYGYT
TRBJ1-4,13,TRBV11-2,ASSFSGTTNEKLF
TRBJ1-6,12,TRBV30,AWSPWTENSPLH